These 25 T cell receptor beta chains share one sample of origin, sequenced in a study of blood T cell repertoires in COVID-19. Sequencing used immunoSEQ multiplex PCR; TCRdb keeps in-frame clones, though not all of them. Of roughly 150,000 clones in the sample, roughly 89% were seen once. Sequencing was carried out using PBMCs or T cells enriched from blood (not recorded which). These receptors were collected from a man aged 50 to 59 who had recovered from COVID-19.

The V and J genes are TRBV12-3 or TRBV12-4 and TRBJ1-2; tentatively, D is TRBD1 (5 bases). Between the trimmed V and J ends, which lost 5 bases and 4 bases, there was a span of 5 bases. The CDR3 extends over 11 amino acids. CDR3 amino acids: CASSDSYGYTF. The CDR3 coding sequence is TGTGCCAGCAGTGACAGCTATGGCTACACCTTC.

The rearrangement links TRBV7-3 to TRBJ1-5, with D perhaps matching TRBD1 (6 bases). CDR3 length: 15 residues. Trimming left V 2 bases short and J 7 bases short, with 15 bases between. CDR1 is SGHTA and CDR2 is FQGTGA in the germline V gene. CDR3 region: CASSLGGGEGQPQHF. The CDR3 nucleotides read TGTGCCAGCAGCTTAGGGGGGGGCGAGGGGCAGCCCCAGCATTTT. Complete variable domain (other parts from reference TRBV7-3 and TRBJ1-5): GAGVSQTPSNKVTEKGKYVELRCDPISGHTALYWYRQSLGQGPEFLIYFQGTGAADDSGLPNDRFFAVRPEGSVSTLKIQRTERGDSAVYLCASSLGGGEGQPQHFGDGTRLSIL.

This chain links TRBV18 with TRBJ2-3; weak D call: TRBD1 (6 bases). Germline CDR1 is KGHSH and CDR2 is LQKENI. The CDR3 covers 17 residues. V dropped 3 bases and J dropped 4 bases, with 20 bases sitting between them. CDR3 in amino acids: CASSPTTGQSFADTQYF. DNA for the CDR3: TGTGCCAGCTCACCGACAACCGGACAGAGCTTTGCAGATACGCAGTATTTT.

The chain recombines TRBV6-8 with TRBJ2-7; D possibly corresponds to TRBD1 (6 bases). This CDR3 comprises 16 residues. V lost 0 bases, J lost 0 bases, and 12 bases lay in between. CDR1 is MNHGY and CDR2 is SAAAGT in the germline V gene. CDR3 residues: CASSYSSQGSSYEQYF. In nucleotides, the CDR3 is TGTGCCAGCAGTTACTCGAGCCAGGGGAGCTCCTACGAGCAGTACTTC.

The CDR3 coding sequence is TGTGCCAGCAGCTTGAGGGGGACAGGGGGCTCCTACGAGCAGTACTTC. Its translation is CASSLRGTGGSYEQYF. The gene calls are TRBV5-6 and TRBJ2-7; 11 positions match TRBD1. The CDR3 runs 16 residues. V dropped 1 base and J dropped 0; count of bases not matched to a gene: 3. Germline CDR1 is SGHDT and CDR2 is YYEEEE.

The rearrangement joins TRBV10-3 to TRBJ2-4; TRBD1 matches 10 bases. The length of the CDR3 is 17 residues. With V trimmed by 0 bases and J by 4 bases, 6 bases remained unmatched. The germline CDR1 and CDR2 sequences are ENHRY and SYGVKD. The CDR3 spells CAISESIWDRGKNIQYF. The CDR3 nucleotides are TGTGCCATCAGTGAGTCGATTTGGGACAGGGGAAAAAACATTCAGTACTTC.

Details on this clone: At one end, the junction sequence differs from germline, possibly due to a read error. The chain carries TRBV19 and TRBJ2-1; D perhaps matches TRBD1 (6 bases). This CDR3 contains 15 residues. Germline V CDR1 and CDR2: LNHDA, SQIVND (reference sequence). CDR3 bases: TGTGCCAGTGGTATCAGGGGTGGCCCCTACAATGAGCAGTTCTTC. It encodes CASGIRGGPYNEQFF.

The chain has TRBV30 and TRBJ1-2; 8 nucleotides match TRBD1. Germline CDR1 is GTSNPN and CDR2 is SVGIG (reference sequence). This CDR3 spans 12 amino acids. Here the CDR3 DNA reads TGTGCACCGACAGGGGTTGGATATGGCTACACCTTC. The encoded protein is CAPTGVGYGYTF.

The chain combines TRBV19 with TRBJ2-1, with D unresolved. Per the germline V gene, CDR1 is LNHDA and CDR2 is SQIVND (reference sequence). V dropped 3 bases and J dropped 4 bases, with 13 bases sitting between them. CDR3 length equals 15 residues. The CDR3 spells CASSMRLDGYNEQFF. In nucleotides, the CDR3 is TGTGCCAGTAGTATGCGGCTAGACGGTTACAATGAGCAGTTCTTC.

The rearrangement uses TRBV28 and TRBJ1-5; weak D call: TRBD1 (5 bases). The CDR3 is 14 amino acids. Trimming took 8 bases from V and 6 from J, leaving 17 bases between them. Germline V gene lookup returns CDR1 MDHEN and CDR2 SYDVKM. The CDR3 is CASRLAGRSQPQHF. The DNA for the CDR3 is TGTGCCAGCCGATTAGCAGGGCGTAGTCAGCCCCAGCATTTT.

V gene TRBV7-2 combines with J gene TRBJ1-3, with TRBD1 matching 9 bases. The germline gives CDR1 SGHTA, CDR2 FQGNSA. The CDR3 sequence is 17 residues long. V was clipped by 0 bases and J by 4 bases; unmatched bases: 7. As DNA, the CDR3 is TGTGCCAGCAGCTTAGCGGGACAGGGAACTCCAGGAAACACCATATATTTT. Its translation is CASSLAGQGTPGNTIYF.

This clone was found once. The V and J genes are TRBV9 and TRBJ1-2, with D uncertain. There are 12 residues in the CDR3. Germline loops: CDR1 SGDLS, CDR2 YYNGEE. Trimming removed 4 bases at V and 2 bases at J, with 6 bases between. CDR3 DNA: TGTGCCAGCAGCCCTAACAACTATGGCTACACCTTC. It encodes CASSPNNYGYTF.

The genes are TRBV4-3 and TRBJ1-1; D is ambiguous. This CDR3 has 13 amino acids. From germline, CDR1 is LGHNA and CDR2 YSLEER. V lost 4 bases to trimming and J lost 0 bases, with 6 bases between them. The CDR3 region has the DNA TGCGCCAGCAGCCTTCAGATGAACACTGAAGCTTTCTTT. Protein sequence: CASSLQMNTEAFF.

The CDR3 region has the DNA TGTGCCACCAGCAGAGATCTGCGGGCTAATTCACCCCTCCACTTT. It is translated as CATSRDLRANSPLHF. This rearrangement joins TRBV15 to TRBJ1-6; D is ambiguous. CDR1 LNHNV and CDR2 YYDKDF come from the germline V gene (reference sequence). The CDR3 loop spans 15 amino acids. The V and J ends lost 0 bases and 6 bases respectively, with 9 bases between them.

The chain recombines TRBV2 with TRBJ1-1; 9 bases line up with TRBD1. This CDR3 is 12 amino acids long. V shed 5 bases, J shed 8 bases, and the junction held 3 bases outside the gene matches. The germline CDR1 and CDR2 sequences are SNHLY and FYNNEI. CDR3 sequence: CASSNRGREAFF. The CDR3 DNA is TGTGCCAGCAGTAACAGGGGGCGAGAAGCTTTCTTT.

This sequence joins TRBV7-3 and TRBJ2-1; D gene ambiguous. Germline CDR1 is SGHTA and CDR2 is FQGTGA. The V and J ends lost 5 bases and 0 bases respectively, with 11 bases between them. The CDR3 has 15 amino acids. The CDR3 sequence: CASSPLRSSYNEQFF. In nucleotides, the CDR3 is TGTGCCAGCAGCCCCCTCCGCAGCTCCTACAATGAGCAGTTCTTC.

The rearrangement joins TRBV30 to TRBJ1-2, with a weak D call TRBD1 (6 bases). Deletions cut 2 bases from V and 2 bases from J, with 9 bases between. Germline V lookup: CDR1 GTSNPN, CDR2 SVGIG (reference sequence). The CDR3 totals 13 residues. The CDR3 DNA follows: TGTGCCTGGAGTAGGACAGTCAACTATGGCTACACCTTC. Translating it yields CAWSRTVNYGYTF.

The V and J genes are TRBV28 and TRBJ2-7, with 8 bases aligning to TRBD1. CDR1 is MDHEN and CDR2 is SYDVKM in the germline V gene. This CDR3 has 12 residues. CDR3 DNA sequence: TGTGCCAGCAGTAACGACAGGGGAGAGGGCAAAGTC. It codes for CASSNDRGEGKV.

The V call is TRBV28, the J call TRBJ1-6; possible D gene TRBD1, 6 bases. Trimming took off 5 bases at V and 4 bases at J, with 18 bases between the two ends. The germline gives CDR1 MDHEN, CDR2 SYDVKM. This CDR3 has 17 amino acids. The CDR3 protein is CASSRTGQGAYNSPLHF. The DNA of the CDR3 is TGTGCCAGCAGTCGCACAGGGCAGGGTGCTTATAATTCACCCCTCCACTTT.

The chain has TRBV7-2 and TRBJ1-5; 7 bases match TRBD1. The CDR3 sequence is 15 residues long. With V trimmed by 5 bases and J by 0 bases, 4 bases remained unmatched. Germline V gene data show CDR1 as SGHTA and CDR2 as FQGNSA. The DNA of the CDR3 is TGTGCCAGCAGCCCCGGGACAGTTAGCAATCAGCCCCAGCATTTT. It codes for CASSPGTVSNQPQHF.

The rearrangement uses TRBV5-1 and TRBJ2-1; TRBD1 matches at 10 bases. Germline V CDR1 and CDR2: SGHRS, YFSETQ. V trimming: 0 bases; J trimming: 6 bases; junction bases outside the gene matches: 6. The CDR3 consists of 16 residues. The CDR3 sequence: CASSLGQGAYPNEQFF. The CDR3 DNA follows: TGCGCCAGCAGCTTGGGACAGGGGGCCTACCCCAATGAGCAGTTCTTC. Supplemented by reference TRBV5-1 and TRBJ2-1, the full variable domain reads KAGVTQTPRYLIKTRGQQVTLSCSPISGHRSVSWYQQTPGQGLQFLFEYFSETQRNKGNFPGRFSGRQFSNSRSEMNVSTLELGDSALYLCASSLGQGAYPNEQFFGPGTRLTVL.

This clone was counted once. The chain has TRBV5-1 and TRBJ1-1, with TRBD1 identical over 7 bases. Germline CDR1 and CDR2: SGHRS and YFSETQ. The CDR3 is 16 amino acids. J was trimmed by 2 bases and V by 7 bases; bases with no gene match: 14. CDR3 sequence (DNA): TGCGCCAGCGGGGGACCTAGTCAGGGGGAAAACACTGAAGCTTTCTTT. It translates to CASGGPSQGENTEAFF.

This clone was counted a few times. The rearrangement links TRBV24-1 to TRBJ2-3; TRBD1 aligns across 10 bases. Germline assignment: CDR1 KGHDR and CDR2 SFDVKD. The V segment lost 4 bases and the J segment 1 base; nucleotides outside the gene matches: 7. The CDR3 is 17 residues long. The CDR3 DNA sequence: TGTGCCACCAGTGACCGCCGGGACAGGGGACGCACAGATACGCAGTATTTT. This encodes CATSDRRDRGRTDTQYF.

This clone was picked up a small number of times. The chain combines TRBV15 with TRBJ1-5, with 7 bases identical to TRBD1. CDR1 is LNHNV and CDR2 is YYDKDF in the germline V gene (reference sequence). This CDR3 is 18 amino acids long. Unmatched junction bases numbered 9, after V lost 1 base and J lost 0 bases. CDR3 sequence: CATSRGMQQGNSNQPQHF. CDR3 DNA sequence: TGTGCCACCAGCAGAGGTATGCAACAGGGGAATAGCAATCAGCCCCAGCATTTT.

V is TRBV6-5 and J is TRBJ1-1; 8 nucleotides line up with TRBD1. Looked up from germline, CDR1 is MNHEY and CDR2 is SVGAGI. The V segment lost 2 bases and the J segment 6 bases; nucleotides outside the gene matches: 8. The CDR3 has 15 residues. DNA for the CDR3: TGTGCCAGCAGTTACCAGGGGGCAGGTGCGGCTGAAGCTTTCTTT. Its translation is CASSYQGAGAAEAFF.